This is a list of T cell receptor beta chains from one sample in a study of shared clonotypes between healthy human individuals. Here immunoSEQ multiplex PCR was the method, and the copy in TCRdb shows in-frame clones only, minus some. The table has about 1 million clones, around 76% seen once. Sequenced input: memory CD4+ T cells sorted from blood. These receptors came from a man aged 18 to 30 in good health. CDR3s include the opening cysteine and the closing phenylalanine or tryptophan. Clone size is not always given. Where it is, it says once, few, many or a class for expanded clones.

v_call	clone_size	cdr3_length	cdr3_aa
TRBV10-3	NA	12	CAISEGHQPQHF
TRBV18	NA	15	CASSPRGMMNTEAFF
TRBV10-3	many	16	CAISSSGTSSYNEQFF
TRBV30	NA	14	CAWSFGGAMGGYTF
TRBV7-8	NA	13	CASSLARTYGYTF
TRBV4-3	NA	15	CASSPGGGVLTEAFF
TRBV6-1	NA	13	CASSGGAKGEAFF
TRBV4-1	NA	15	CASSQIRQTAYEQYF
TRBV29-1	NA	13	CSVALGPGETQYF
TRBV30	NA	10	CAWSKGQQFF
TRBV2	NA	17	CASSEGTSGGLYNEQFF
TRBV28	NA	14	CASTLRDPARPQHF
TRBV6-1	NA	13	CASSKGESYGYTF
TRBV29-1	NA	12	CSVHHMDTEAFF
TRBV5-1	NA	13	CASRHSGANVLTF
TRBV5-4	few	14	CASSGDRGRTEAFF
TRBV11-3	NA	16	CASSLGPSGSGNEQFF
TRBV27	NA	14	CASSRLGGTGELFF
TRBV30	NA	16	CAWSEGTALIGQPQHF
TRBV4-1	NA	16	CASSPSLAGGNNEQFF
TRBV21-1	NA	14	CASSKGQGRNTIYF
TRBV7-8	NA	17	CASSQKRTGQGGHEQYF
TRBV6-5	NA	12	CASSRDDREAFF
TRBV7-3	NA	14	CASSPGLTNYGYTF
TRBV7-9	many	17	CASSPSALTEENYGYTF
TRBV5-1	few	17	CASSLGLAGNLGYEQYF
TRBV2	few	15	CASSGRDRGNQPQHF
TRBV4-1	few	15	CASSQEIQRNTEAFF
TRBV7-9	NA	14	CASSVGTSTDTQYF
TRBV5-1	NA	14	CASSLSPGSATQYF
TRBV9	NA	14	CASSVTSGTGELFF
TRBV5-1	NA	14	CASSPWGGTDGYTF
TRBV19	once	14	CASQTLGGSDTQYF